This T cell receptor beta chain appears in the sequencing data of a study of cytomegalovirus exposure and HLA in healthy donors. General study findings and limits: The authors assumed roughly uniform sequencing depth across donors for presence/absence analyses. Earlier findings revealed that most TCR beta V segments proved productive either about 87% or about 30% of the time. As a later analysis showed, a missense DCLRE1C variant was linked to trimming of TCR beta V- and J-genes.

Concerning this clone itself: Its antigen is as yet unknown.

The PCR made use of 60 Vbeta and 13 Jbeta primers. Here immunoSEQ multiplex PCR was the method, and the copy in TCRdb shows in-frame clones only, minus some. The sample yields under 200,000 clones, more than 70% seen once. J was trimmed by 3 bases and V by 2 bases; bases with no gene match: 11. The CDR3 consists of 18 residues. Germline V gene sequence: CDR1 SGHRS, CDR2 YFSETQ. Specimen: PBMCs. The rearrangement joins TRBV5-1 to TRBJ1-3, with 10 positions matching TRBD1. The origin of this receptor is a man younger than 45 in good health and CMV-seronegative. CDR3 in amino acids: CASSLDGTGERGGNTIYF. Here the CDR3 DNA reads TGCGCCAGCAGCTTAGACGGGACAGGGGAAAGAGGTGGAAACACCATATATTTT.